Presented here are 2 T cell receptor beta chains from one specimen sequenced in a study of T cell repertoires in cytomegalovirus infection. Each CDR3 protein gets one entry after TCRdb re-called the reads with MiXCR. The table shows around 200,000 distinct CDR3 sequences, with roughly 17% occurring only once. Sequences were obtained from CD8+ T cells from PBMCs. The receptors shown here come from a human donor in good health (CMV status not recorded). Some clones in this sample may be carry-over from other donors' samples.

This clonotype has just a few counts. V is TRBV28 and J is TRBJ2-3, with 11 bases fitting TRBD1. The CDR3 contains 15 residues. The V and J ends lost 5 bases and 3 bases, in that order; junction bases with no gene match: 4. Per germline, CDR1 MDHEN and CDR2 SYDVKM. The CDR3 sequence: CASSPWDRGTDTQYF. As DNA, the CDR3 is TGTGCCAGCAGTCCTTGGGACAGGGGGACAGATACGCAGTATTTT.

This clonotype was found a few times. The gene calls are TRBV7-9 and TRBJ2-7, with 8 bases that match TRBD1. The CDR3 sequence is 13 residues long. The V gene's germline CDR1 is SEHNR and CDR2 FQNEAQ (reference sequence). V lost 6 bases and J lost 1; bases outside the gene matches: 2. CDR3 amino acids: CASSGQGSYEQYF. CDR3 DNA sequence: TGTGCCAGCAGTGGACAGGGATCCTACGAGCAGTACTTC.